The 9 T cell receptor beta chains given below trace back to one sample, sequenced in a study of T cells in Graves' hyperthyroidism and ophthalmopathy. Amplified regions were TCR beta CDR3 sequences from RNA transcripts. RT-PCR in the first round (using the HTBI primer set) targeted the TCR CDR3. TCRdb reprocessed the multiplex PCR reads with MiXCR, giving one entry per CDR3 protein. The profile shows about 380,000 distinct CDR3 sequences, around 20% of them singletons. The sequencing input was blood. These receptors were collected from a man younger than 35 with Graves' ophthalmopathy.

This clonotype was detected ten times or more. The rearrangement joins TRBV6-1 to TRBJ1-1, with D possibly TRBD1 on 6 matching bases. Trimming removed 5 bases at V and 6 bases at J, with 19 bases between. CDR3 length: 15 residues. Germline V lookup: CDR1 MNHNS, CDR2 SASEGT. Here the CDR3 DNA reads TGTGCCAGCAGTCCCCGAGGGGGGGGCGTTCCTGAAGCTTTCTTT. Translation gives CASSPRGGGVPEAFF.

For this clonotype: A much bigger clone sits one base away, suggesting this may be a read error. V and J are TRBV6-1 and TRBJ1-1; D is ambiguous. The CDR3 covers 13 residues. Germline V gene lookup returns CDR1 MNHNS and CDR2 SASEGT. This CDR3 reads CASSETSSAQALF. CDR3 nucleotides: TGTGCCAGCAGTGAAACATCATCGGCTCAAGCTCTCTTT.

This chain links TRBV9 with TRBJ2-3; 8 bases are a match to TRBD1. The CDR3 sequence is 14 residues long. CDR1 is SGDLS, CDR2 YYNGEE, per germline. With 4 bases clipped from V and 1 base from J, the junction kept 2 bases outside the gene matches. Here the CDR3 DNA reads TGTGCCAGCAGCATGGACAGGGGCACAGATACGCAGTATTTT. As protein: CASSMDRGTDTQYF.

This clonotype has at least ten counts. V and J are TRBV5-6 and TRBJ1-1; the D is unclear. With 2 bases removed from V and 0 bases from J, the gap between germline ends came to 8 bases. Germline lookup yields CDR1 SGHDT and CDR2 YYEEEE. The CDR3 consists of 14 residues. CDR3 coding DNA: TGTGCCAGCAGCTTTCCCTCCTTGAACACTGAAGCTTTCTTT. Protein sequence: CASSFPSLNTEAFF.

This chain connects TRBV20-1 to TRBJ1-4; D is possibly TRBD1 (6 bases). Trimming stripped 3 bases from V and 3 bases from J, with 8 bases between. Germline CDR1 DFQATT, CDR2 SNEGSKA (reference sequence). CDR3 length: 13 residues. Here the CDR3 reads CSARDSANEKLFF. CDR3 nucleotides: TGCAGTGCTAGGGACAGCGCTAATGAAAAACTGTTTTTT.

The chain carries TRBV6-1 and TRBJ1-4; the D gene is possibly TRBD1 (5 bases). The CDR3 extends over 15 amino acids. The germline V gene encodes CDR1 MNHNS and CDR2 SASEGT. The ends were cut back, 2 bases at V and 5 bases at J, with 12 bases in the middle. This CDR3 reads CASSEYGTSNEKLFF. CDR3 bases: TGTGCCAGCAGTGAATATGGGACCTCCAATGAAAAACTGTTTTTT.

This clonotype occurred a few times. The chain is built from TRBV10-3 and TRBJ2-2, with D possibly being TRBD2 (5 bases). The CDR3 consists of 13 residues. The V end lost 3 bases, the J end lost 6 bases, and 8 bases lay between the germline ends. CDR1 is ENHRY and CDR2 is SYGVKD in the germline V gene. CDR3 nucleotide sequence: TGTGCCATCAGTGATGGGAGACCCGGGGAGCTGTTTTTT. Amino acid sequence: CAISDGRPGELFF.

The rearrangement joins TRBV19 to TRBJ1-5; TRBD1 might be the D (5 bases). Germline V gene sequence: CDR1 LNHDA, CDR2 SQIVND (reference sequence). The CDR3 contains 16 residues. Trimming left V 0 bases short and J 4 bases short, with 13 bases between. CDR3 in amino acids: CASSIEGLEGNQPQHF. CDR3 DNA sequence: TGTGCCAGTAGTATAGAGGGTTTGGAGGGGAATCAGCCCCAGCATTTT.

This clonotype was counted many times. The chain is built from TRBV13 and TRBJ2-3, with 9 bases identical to TRBD1. Trimming cost V 5 bases and J 4 bases; bases outside gene matches: 4. Germline CDR1 and CDR2: PRHDT and FYEKMQ (reference sequence). The CDR3 covers 14 residues. CDR3 in DNA: TGTGCCAGCAGCGAAAGACAGGGGGCAGATACGCAGTATTTT. Residues: CASSERQGADTQYF.